These T cell receptor beta chains were read from a single sample in a study of T cells in localized non-small cell lung cancer. TCRdb's table, derived via immunoSEQ multiplex PCR, lists solely in-frame clones and lacks some. This table holds some 2,600 clones, about 23% found once. This material consisted of lung tumor tissue, taken before any cancer treatment. The receptors were gathered from a female donor of 60 years or more with stage III lung adenocarcinoma. CDR3s include the opening cysteine and the closing phenylalanine or tryptophan. The D gene is left open where the match is weak. Where a row states a size, it is once, few, many or the class of an expanded clone; other rows omit it.

D: -; size: -; J: TRBJ2-2; V: TRBV18; DNA: TGTGCCAGCTCACCACCGAGAGGGAAGAAGGGCACCGGGGAGCTGTTTTTT; CDR3: CASSPPRGKKGTGELFF
D: TRBD2; size: -; J: TRBJ2-3; V: TRBV18; DNA: TGTGCCAGCTCACCATACGGACTAGCGGGAAACGCAGATACGCAGTATTTT; CDR3: CASSPYGLAGNADTQYF
D: -; size: medium-sized; J: TRBJ2-7; V: TRBV9; DNA: TGTGCCAGCAGTGTTTTGAAAGGGGATGAGCAGTACTTC; CDR3: CASSVLKGDEQYF
D: -; size: -; J: TRBJ1-2; V: TRBV14; DNA: TGTGCCAGCAGCCAAGATCCGCGGTCTGCGGAGGGCTACACCTTC; CDR3: CASSQDPRSAEGYTF
D: -; size: -; J: TRBJ1-1; V: TRBV6-7; DNA: TGTGCCATCAGTGAGGGTCTTGAAGCTTTCTTT; CDR3: CAISEGLEAFF
D: TRBD2; size: few; J: TRBJ2-7; V: TRBV27; DNA: TGTGCCAGCAGTTTATCGGTCGGGACTAGCGGGAGTGGCGAGCAGTACTTC; CDR3: CASSLSVGTSGSGEQYF
D: TRBD2; size: once; J: TRBJ2-1; V: TRBV30; DNA: TGTGCCTGGAGGGGCGGGAGCGCCTACAATGAGCAGTTCTTC; CDR3: CAWRGGSAYNEQFF
D: -; size: -; J: TRBJ2-3; V: TRBV30; DNA: TGTGCCTGGAGTCCAAGGGGGGATACGCAGTATTTT; CDR3: CAWSPRGDTQYF
D: TRBD1; size: -; J: TRBJ1-2; V: TRBV5-1; DNA: TGCGCCAGCAGCTTATCAAGGGGGCAAGGGTATGGCTACACCTTC; CDR3: CASSLSRGQGYGYTF
D: TRBD1; size: -; J: TRBJ2-1; V: TRBV23-1; DNA: TGCGCCAGCAGCCGAAGCCCCCCACCGGGACAGGGAAGCTATGAGCAGTTCTTC; CDR3: CASSRSPPPGQGSYEQFF
D: -; size: medium-sized; J: TRBJ1-1; V: TRBV11-3; DNA: TGTGCCAGCAGCAACCCCTCCGGGGGGAGATGGGAAGCTTTCTTT; CDR3: CASSNPSGGRWEAFF
D: TRBD1; size: few; J: TRBJ2-1; V: TRBV6-8; DNA: TGTGCCAGCAGCCCGACAGGGGTGGGTGAGCAGTTCTTC; CDR3: CASSPTGVGEQFF
D: TRBD2; size: -; J: TRBJ2-7; V: TRBV6-1; DNA: TGTGCCATCAGTGAAGCGGGAGCGGCCTTCGACGAGCAGTACTTC; CDR3: CAISEAGAAFDEQYF
D: TRBD1; size: -; J: TRBJ1-2; V: TRBV14; DNA: TGTGCCAGCAGCCACCTCGGACAGGGGGGAAACACCTTC; CDR3: CASSHLGQGGNTF
D: -; size: few; J: TRBJ2-5; V: TRBV11-3; DNA: TGTGCCAGCAGCCAAGTTAGATATCAAGAGACCCAGTACTTC; CDR3: CASSQVRYQETQYF
D: -; size: -; J: TRBJ1-2; V: TRBV10-2; DNA: TGCGCCAGCAGTGCAGCAGGGGAGTCTGGCTACACCTTC; CDR3: CASSAAGESGYTF
D: TRBD2; size: few; J: TRBJ2-5; V: TRBV6-8; DNA: TGTGCCAGCATGGGGACTAGAGGGACCCAGTACTTC; CDR3: CASMGTRGTQYF
D: TRBD2; size: once; J: TRBJ2-1; V: TRBV15; DNA: TGTGCCACCAGCAGAGGAAGACTAGCGGGCTCAAACAATGAGCAGTTCTTC; CDR3: CATSRGRLAGSNNEQFF
D: -; size: -; J: TRBJ2-5; V: TRBV6-7; DNA: TGTGCCAGCAGTTACAAAGAGACCCAGTACTTC; CDR3: CASSYKETQYF
D: -; size: few; J: TRBJ2-1; V: TRBV6-8; DNA: TGTGCCAGCAGTTACAGGGACAATGAGCAGTTCTTC; CDR3: CASSYRDNEQFF
D: -; size: few; J: TRBJ1-1; V: TRBV9; DNA: TGTGCCAGCAGCGCCAGGACAGAGAACACTGAAGCTTTCTTT; CDR3: CASSARTENTEAFF
D: TRBD1; size: -; J: TRBJ2-5; V: TRBV18; DNA: TGTGCCAGCTCACCGCCAGGGGGACCTCGGGAGACCCAGTACTTC; CDR3: CASSPPGGPRETQYF
D: -; size: -; J: TRBJ2-1; V: TRBV9; DNA: TGTGCCAGCAGCGTACTTAGGGATGAGCAGTTCTTC; CDR3: CASSVLRDEQFF
D: TRBD1; size: few; J: TRBJ2-1; V: TRBV9; DNA: TGTGCCAGCAGCCCACGTTTGGGGGACAGGGGGTCCTACAATGAGCAGTTCTTC; CDR3: CASSPRLGDRGSYNEQFF
D: TRBD2; size: few; J: TRBJ2-6; V: TRBV15; DNA: TGTGCCACCAGCAGACTAGCGGGAGGGCTCGGGGCCAACGTCCTGACTTTC; CDR3: CATSRLAGGLGANVLTF
D: -; size: few; J: TRBJ2-3; V: TRBV1; DNA: -; CDR3: CASSQVGGGTDTQYF
D: TRBD2; size: few; J: TRBJ2-7; V: TRBV5-1; DNA: TGCGCCAGCAGCTTCGGGGACTACTCCTACGAGCAGTACTTC; CDR3: CASSFGDYSYEQYF
D: TRBD1; size: -; J: TRBJ2-1; V: TRBV30; DNA: TGTGCCTGGGGTCGGGACAGCGGTAACTACAATGAGCAGTTCTTC; CDR3: CAWGRDSGNYNEQFF
D: -; size: -; J: TRBJ1-5; V: TRBV30; DNA: TGTGCCTGGAGTGTACGAGGAGTTAGCAATCAGCCCCAGCATTTT; CDR3: CAWSVRGVSNQPQHF
D: TRBD1; size: medium-sized; J: TRBJ1-3; V: TRBV4-1; DNA: TGCGCCAGCAGCCTCGGACAGGGTGTAATGAACACCATATATTTT; CDR3: CASSLGQGVMNTIYF
D: -; size: few; J: TRBJ1-6; V: TRBV6-9; DNA: TGTGCCAGCAGTTTTCGGAGTCGGAATTCACCCCTCCACTTT; CDR3: CASSFRSRNSPLHF
D: TRBD2; size: -; J: TRBJ2-1; V: TRBV11-3; DNA: TGTGCCAGCAGCTCTGAGCGGGAGGGATACAATGAGCAGTTCTTC; CDR3: CASSSEREGYNEQFF
D: TRBD1; size: -; J: TRBJ1-5; V: TRBV29-1; DNA: TGCAGCGTTCAGGACAGGGGCCCTAATCAGCCCCAGCATTTT; CDR3: CSVQDRGPNQPQHF
D: -; size: -; J: TRBJ2-6; V: TRBV5-1; DNA: TGCGCCAGCAGCCTCGCTACGGGGGCCAACGTCCTGACTTTC; CDR3: CASSLATGANVLTF
D: -; size: -; J: TRBJ2-7; V: TRBV11-3; DNA: TGTGCCAGCAGCTTCCGGCTAGCAGCGGCCCGGCAAGTTTACGAGCAGTACTTC; CDR3: CASSFRLAAARQVYEQYF
D: TRBD1; size: -; J: TRBJ1-2; V: TRBV28; DNA: TGTGCCAGCAATAGGCAGGGGGAGGACTATGGCTACACCTTC; CDR3: CASNRQGEDYGYTF
D: TRBD1; size: -; J: TRBJ2-3; V: TRBV19; DNA: TGTGCCAGTAAACAGGGGACGAGCACAGATACGCAGTATTTT; CDR3: CASKQGTSTDTQYF
D: -; size: -; J: TRBJ2-6; V: TRBV11-3; DNA: TGTGCCAGCAGCTCTTTGCAGGGCCGCTCTGGGGCCAACGTCCTGACTTTC; CDR3: CASSSLQGRSGANVLTF
D: -; size: medium-sized; J: TRBJ2-7; V: TRBV6-8; DNA: TGTGCCAGCAGTACTAAGACCTACGAGCAGTACTTC; CDR3: CASSTKTYEQYF